These T cell receptor beta chains were read from a single sample in a study of cytomegalovirus exposure and HLA in healthy donors. The method was immunoSEQ multiplex PCR; TCRdb's version includes in-frame clones alone and lacks a portion of them. The sample has roughly 140,000 clones; around 80% are singletons. The source material was PBMCs. The receptors derive from a man aged 25 to 40 in good health and CMV-seropositive. Each CDR3 is given with its conserved first and last residue. A D gene is named only where the DNA matches it firmly. The size field is filled for only some rows; it gives once, few, many or a size class.

TRBJ2-3 | NA | TRBD2 | TRBV2 | CAGRLAGGDTQYF | TGTGCCGGACGACTAGCGGGAGGCGATACGCAGTATTTT
TRBJ2-7 | NA | NA | TRBV11-2 | CASSSWGGVDEQYF | TGTGCCAGCAGTTCCTGGGGGGGCGTGGACGAGCAGTACTTC
TRBJ2-6 | once | NA | TRBV14 | CASSQAKRILSGANVLTF | TGTGCCAGCAGCCAAGCGAAGCGGATATTATCTGGGGCCAACGTCCTGACTTTC
TRBJ2-1 | NA | NA | TRBV5-4 | CASSLVENEQFF | TGTGCCAGCAGCTTGGTAGAAAATGAGCAGTTCTTC
TRBJ1-1 | NA | NA | TRBV7-8 | CASSYRLTDTEAFF | TGTGCCAGCAGCTACCGGTTAACGGACACTGAAGCTTTCTTT
TRBJ2-1 | NA | TRBD2 | TRBV7-9 | CASSLGLAGYNEQFF | TGTGCCAGCAGCTTGGGACTAGCGGGATACAATGAGCAGTTCTTC
TRBJ2-1 | NA | NA | TRBV18 | CASSPDGGYEQFF | TGTGCCAGCTCACCGGATGGGGGGTATGAGCAGTTCTTC
TRBJ2-7 | once | TRBD2 | TRBV28 | CASSSGGLAVSYEQYF | TGTGCCAGCAGTTCAGGGGGACTAGCGGTCTCCTACGAGCAGTACTTC
TRBJ2-5 | NA | NA | TRBV25-1 | CASSEGPWETQYF | TGTGCCAGCAGTGAAGGCCCGTGGGAGACCCAGTACTTC
TRBJ1-2 | NA | NA | TRBV7-2 | CASSWGGVGGYTF | TGTGCCAGCAGCTGGGGGGGTGTGGGTGGCTACACCTTC
TRBJ2-5 | NA | NA | TRBV7-7 | CASSLDARSKRETQYF | TGTGCCAGCAGCTTAGACGCTAGAAGCAAGAGAGAGACCCAGTACTTC
TRBJ2-2 | NA | TRBD1 | TRBV7-2 | CASSLGLGQGIGELFF | TGTGCCAGCAGCTTAGGTTTAGGACAGGGGATTGGGGAGCTGTTTTTT
TRBJ2-1 | NA | TRBD1 | TRBV7-2 | CASSLGGQGGNEQFF | TGTGCCAGCAGCTTAGGGGGACAGGGGGGCAATGAGCAGTTCTTC
TRBJ2-5 | once | NA | TRBV6-1 | CASTAKVGGETQYF | TGTGCCAGCACCGCCAAGGTCGGGGGAGAGACCCAGTACTTC
TRBJ1-3 | NA | NA | TRBV7-9 | CASSGGGPSGNTIYF | TGTGCCAGCAGCGGGGGAGGTCCTTCTGGAAACACCATATATTTT
TRBJ2-4 | NA | NA | TRBV2 | CASSAGDGNSQYF | TGTGCCAGCAGTGCGGGGGACGGGAACAGTCAGTACTTC
TRBJ2-2 | NA | NA | TRBV7-2 | CASSLRPARLTGELFF | TGTGCCAGCAGCTTACGGCCAGCTAGGCTCACCGGGGAGCTGTTTTTT
TRBJ1-1 | NA | TRBD1 | TRBV7-9 | CASSSPGQGALAEAFF | TGTGCCAGCAGCTCTCCGGGACAGGGGGCGTTGGCTGAAGCTTTCTTT
TRBJ1-5 | NA | NA | TRBV11-2 | CASSLDPYSNQPQHF | TGTGCCAGCAGCTTAGATCCGTATAGCAATCAGCCCCAGCATTTT
TRBJ2-7 | NA | NA | TRBV4-1 | CASSQDTLAYNEQYF | TGCGCCAGCAGCCAAGATACCCTAGCATATAACGAGCAGTACTTC
TRBJ1-4 | NA | TRBD1 | TRBV5-5 | CASSSTGGYEKLFF | TGTGCCAGCAGCTCGACAGGGGGATATGAAAAACTGTTTTTT
TRBJ2-5 | NA | TRBD2 | TRBV27 | CASSFFPPPGGQETQYF | TGTGCCAGCAGTTTTTTTCCCCCCCCGGGGGGGCAAGAGACCCAGTACTTC
TRBJ2-1 | NA | NA | TRBV21-1 | CASSKDKREIHNEQFF | TGTGCCAGCAGCAAAGACAAGCGGGAGATACACAATGAGCAGTTCTTC
TRBJ1-4 | NA | TRBD1 | TRBV5-5 | CASSRGQVATNEKLFF | TGTGCCAGCAGCCGGGGACAGGTTGCAACTAATGAAAAACTGTTTTTT
TRBJ2-1 | NA | TRBD1 | TRBV11-3 | CASSSPRDRADEQFF | TGTGCCAGCAGCTCGCCCCGGGACAGGGCGGATGAGCAGTTCTTC
TRBJ1-1 | NA | NA | TRBV6-6 | CASSYEGDTEAFF | TGTGCCAGCAGTTATGAGGGAGACACTGAAGCTTTCTTT
TRBJ2-5 | NA | NA | TRBV5-1 | CASRVGVKETQYF | TGCGCCAGCAGGGTAGGGGTAAAAGAGACCCAGTACTTC
TRBJ2-3 | NA | TRBD2 | TRBV28 | CASTQVLAGGSDTQYF | TGTGCCAGCACCCAGGTCCTAGCGGGAGGCTCAGATACGCAGTATTTT
TRBJ2-5 | few | NA | TRBV25-1 | CASSTRDSPIQETQYF | TGTGCCAGCAGTACTCGGGACTCCCCTATCCAAGAGACCCAGTACTTC
TRBJ2-1 | NA | TRBD2 | TRBV12-5 | CASGPKTSMSGRSDEQFF | TGTGCTAGTGGTCCAAAGACTTCGATGAGCGGGAGATCAGATGAGCAGTTCTTC
TRBJ2-3 | NA | TRBD2 | TRBV2 | CASSEDRLASGGPNTDTQYF | TGTGCCAGCAGTGAAGACCGTTTGGCTAGCGGGGGGCCAAACACAGATACGCAGTATTTT
TRBJ1-2 | NA | NA | TRBV15 | CATSRDGTDYGYTF | TGTGCCACCAGCAGAGACGGGACTGATTATGGCTACACCTTC
TRBJ2-3 | few | TRBD2 | TRBV9 | CASSVRGGLADTQYF | TGTGCCAGCAGCGTTCGGGGCGGACTAGCCGATACGCAGTATTTT
TRBJ2-6 | NA | TRBD2 | TRBV23-1 | CASRGMGGQYGANVLTF | TGCGCCAGCAGGGGTATGGGAGGGCAGTATGGGGCCAACGTCCTGACTTTC
TRBJ2-7 | NA | NA | TRBV21-1 | CASSVASGRAEQYF | TGTGCCAGCAGCGTAGCTAGCGGGAGGGCCGAGCAGTACTTC
TRBJ2-1 | NA | TRBD1 | TRBV7-9 | CASSTGTVLYNEQFF | TGTGCCAGCAGCACCGGGACAGTTCTCTACAATGAGCAGTTCTTC
TRBJ1-5 | NA | TRBD1 | TRBV30 | CAWITEQGSDQPQHF | TGTGCCTGGATCACGGAACAGGGGTCTGATCAGCCCCAGCATTTT
TRBJ1-4 | few | NA | TRBV6-1 | CASSLRDSREKLFF | TGTGCCAGCAGTCTACGGGACTCTCGGGAAAAACTGTTTTTT
TRBJ2-1 | NA | TRBD2 | TRBV30 | CAWSVDLAGVNEQFF | TGTGCCTGGAGTGTAGATTTAGCGGGAGTTAATGAGCAGTTCTTC
TRBJ2-5 | NA | TRBD1 | TRBV7-2 | CASSIDRGLGGAFQETQYF | TGTGCCAGCAGCATCGACAGGGGGCTTGGGGGAGCTTTCCAAGAGACCCAGTACTTC
TRBJ2-1 | NA | TRBD2 | TRBV10-1 | CASSEGRGGGNNEQFF | TGCGCCAGCAGTGAGGGGCGCGGGGGGGGTAACAATGAGCAGTTCTTC
TRBJ1-1 | NA | NA | TRBV28 | CASIQAGWGRGTEAFF | TGTGCCAGCATCCAGGCCGGGTGGGGGCGCGGCACTGAAGCTTTCTTT
TRBJ2-5 | NA | TRBD1 | TRBV5-1 | CASSLNTGDGETQYF | TGCGCCAGCAGCTTGAATACAGGGGATGGGGAGACCCAGTACTTC
TRBJ1-2 | NA | TRBD1 | TRBV7-2 | CASAAGQFYGYTF | TGTGCCAGCGCCGCGGGACAGTTCTATGGCTACACCTTC
TRBJ2-1 | NA | NA | TRBV5-1 | CASSLEGLASYNEQFF | TGCGCCAGCAGCTTGGAGGGACTGGCCTCCTACAATGAGCAGTTCTTC
TRBJ1-5 | NA | NA | TRBV15 | CATSRDTRTGGIQPQHF | TGTGCCACCAGCAGAGATACCAGAACAGGCGGGATTCAGCCCCAGCATTTT
TRBJ2-3 | NA | TRBD1 | TRBV30 | CAWKGARGDTQYF | TGTGCCTGGAAGGGGGCCCGCGGGGATACGCAGTATTTT
TRBJ2-1 | NA | TRBD2 | TRBV4-1 | CASSQTTSGNHEQFF | TGCGCCAGCAGTCAAACTACTAGCGGGAATCATGAGCAGTTCTTC
TRBJ2-3 | NA | TRBD2 | TRBV7-2 | CASSLRLAGSTDTQYF | TGTGCCAGCAGCTTACGGCTAGCGGGGAGCACAGATACGCAGTATTTT
TRBJ2-1 | NA | NA | TRBV2 | CASSEKSYNEQFF | TGTGCCAGCAGTGAAAAGAGCTACAATGAGCAGTTCTTC
TRBJ1-6 | few | NA | TRBV6-1 | CASSEIQGSGSPLHF | TGTGCCAGCAGTGAAATCCAGGGGTCAGGTTCACCCCTCCACTTT
TRBJ2-5 | NA | TRBD1 | TRBV6-1 | CASSPETGGFETQYF | TGTGCCAGCAGCCCCGAGACAGGGGGCTTTGAGACCCAGTACTTC